This entry concerns a single T cell receptor (beta chain). Its specificity is not known. Trimming removed 7 bases at V and 7 bases at J, with 20 bases between. Per the germline V gene, CDR1 is MNHEY and CDR2 is SMNVEV (reference sequence). CDR3 length equals 15 residues. This entry is derived from a study of T cell responses to AZD1222 COVID-19 vaccine. General study findings and limits: Most donors were white British and more were female, and clonal diversity was possibly underestimated.

Sequencing used immunoSEQ multiplex PCR; TCRdb keeps in-frame clones, though not all of them. The repertoire has 150,000 or so clones, 90% of them found once; the top ten carry 6.9%. This specimen consisted of peripheral blood, obtained on day 0 of AZD1222 vaccination. This TCR was sampled from an adult in good health. The rearrangement links TRBV27 to TRBJ1-5, with a weak D call TRBD1 (6 bases). The CDR3 region has the DNA TGTGCCAGCACCCCTCGGGGGGGCGCCTGGCAGCCCCAGCATTTT. Protein sequence: CASTPRGGAWQPQHF.